These 10 T cell receptor beta chains were all obtained from the same sample, sequenced in a study of Graves' ophthalmopathy and Graves' hyperthyroidism. Amplification of the TCR beta CDR3 regions used RNA transcripts (as template). The first round was an RT-PCR with HTBI primers, and the second round was a multiplex PCR. TCRdb re-analysed the multiplex PCR reads in MiXCR, keeping a single row per CDR3 protein. Of about 660,000 distinct CDR3 sequences in the sample, just over 40% were seen once. Sequencing was carried out using peripheral blood. These receptors were collected from an adult man with Graves' ophthalmopathy.

In its sample, this clonotype was seen many times. The chain employs TRBV20-1 and TRBJ1-6; tentatively, D is TRBD1 (5 bases). CDR3 length equals 16 residues. Germline V CDR1 and CDR2: DFQATT, SNEGSKA (reference sequence). Trimming removed 2 bases at V and 7 bases at J, with 18 bases between. This chain's CDR3 is CSARRGGVRLNSPLHF. The CDR3 DNA reads as TGCAGTGCTAGAAGGGGCGGAGTCAGGCTAAATTCACCCCTCCACTTT.

The chain recombines TRBV10-3 with TRBJ2-5, with a possible D match to TRBD1 (6 bases). From germline, CDR1 is ENHRY and CDR2 SYGVKD. The CDR3 covers 14 residues. V lost 4 bases and J 8 bases, leaving 17 bases between the germline ends. The CDR3 spells CAISATGKGNTQYF. The DNA of the CDR3 is TGTGCCATCAGTGCCACAGGGAAAGGGAACACCCAGTACTTC.

The V call is TRBV14, the J call TRBJ2-7; 8 bases agree with TRBD2. The J call is doubtful: the DNA matches TRBJ2-1 better. The CDR3 loop spans 15 amino acids. CDR1 is SGHDN and CDR2 is FVKESK in the germline V gene. The CDR3 sequence: CASTAQAGVDNEQFF. In nucleotides, the CDR3 is TGTGCCAGCACAGCTCAAGCGGGAGTGGATAATGAGCAGTTCTTC.

This clonotype came up many times. The chain is built from TRBV25-1 and TRBJ2-5; 7 bases match TRBD1. V dropped 4 bases and J dropped 3; count of bases not matched to a gene: 8. CDR1 is MGHDK and CDR2 is SYGVNS in the germline V gene. This CDR3 spans 15 amino acids. The chain's CDR3 is CASSALGQTEETQYF. CDR3 DNA: TGTGCCAGCAGTGCCCTGGGACAGACCGAAGAGACCCAGTACTTC.

With regard to this clonotype: One junction end disagrees with the germline gene, perhaps due to a read error. The chain's CDR3 is CASSRDRSVQYF. DNA of the CDR3: TGCGCCAGCAGCCGAGATCGAAGTGTCCAGTACTTC. This chain joins TRBV7-9 and TRBJ2-5; no reliable D call. The CDR3 sequence is 12 residues long. The germline V gene has CDR1 SEHNR and CDR2 FQNEAQ (reference sequence).

As for this clonotype: This sequence may be a read error, since a much larger clone differs from it by one base. The rearrangement joins TRBV7-9 to TRBJ1-2; 10 bases map to TRBD1. The germline V gene encodes CDR1 SEHNR and CDR2 FQNEAQ (reference sequence). This CDR3 is built from 14 residues. CDR3 sequence (DNA): TGTGCCAGCAGCCTATTCGGGACAGGGGTTGGCTGCACCTTC. Its protein product is CASSLFGTGVGCTF.

This clonotype appeared many times. The chain is built from TRBV5-1 and TRBJ1-1; D is ambiguous. In germline, CDR1 is SGHRS, CDR2 YFSETQ. The CDR3 has 15 residues. V was cut by 1 base and J by 0 bases, with 10 bases left in between. The CDR3 is CASSLRPGLNTEAFF. For the CDR3, the DNA is TGCGCCAGCAGCTTGAGGCCCGGGCTGAACACTGAAGCTTTCTTT.

The chain is built from TRBV12-5 and TRBJ1-6; tentative D call: TRBD1 (6 bases). The V and J ends lost 1 base and 7 bases respectively, with 11 bases between them. Germline lookup yields CDR1 LGHNT and CDR2 FRNRAP. The CDR3 covers 15 residues. The CDR3 region has the DNA TGTGCTAGTGGTTTGGGCAGGGGAGAAAATTCACCCCTCCACTTT. Translating it yields CASGLGRGENSPLHF. The variable domain in full, completed from reference TRBV12-5 and TRBJ1-6, reads DARVTQTPRHKVTEMGQEVTMRCQPILGHNTVFWYRQTMMQGLELLAYFRNRAPLDDSGMPKDRFSAEMPDATLATLKIQPSEPRDSAVYFCASGLGRGENSPLHFGNGTRLTVT.

This clonotype was found a few times. Germline is not matched at one junction end, which may reflect a read error. V gene TRBV10-3 combines with J gene TRBJ1-2, with D possibly TRBD1 on 5 matching bases. CDR1 is ENHRY and CDR2 is SYGVKD in the germline V gene. The CDR3 is made up of 15 amino acids. CDR3 DNA sequence: TGTGCCAGCAGTTTCCGTCGACAGAAGAACTATGGCTACACCTTC. This codes for CASSFRRQKNYGYTF.

In this sample, this clonotype turned up many times. CDR3 amino acids: CASSVHPRSGNTIYF. The CDR3 region has the DNA TGTGCCAGCAGCGTACACCCGAGATCTGGAAACACCATATATTTT. This sequence joins TRBV9 and TRBJ1-3; D is unresolved. Germline values: CDR1 SGDLS, CDR2 YYNGEE. V was clipped by 1 base and J by 1 base, with 9 bases between them. The CDR3 runs 15 residues.